Sequencing of this TCR beta chain was carried out in a study of human T cells and chemical hapten exposure. About the research overall: On roughly 2 cm by roughly 2 cm of upper inner arm skin, sensitization was performed with 2% DPC.

As to time point: pre-sensitization, week 0. Regarding treatment: therapeutic diphenylcyclopropenone sensitization with weekly scalp DPC. The CDR3 consists of 17 residues. After removal of 0 bases from V and 2 bases from J, the junction contained 7 bases not matched to a gene. Germline V gene lookup returns CDR1 MNHEY and CDR2 SVGAGI. Notes on the study in general: Expanded TCRs clustered into significantly more large CDR3 similarity groups than controls, the analysis revealed. No alteration of TCRs above 1 in 1000 frequency was seen with DPC sensitization.

In this sample, this clonotype turned up many times. Its antigen remains unidentified. Using its own MiXCR run on the RACE reads, TCRdb lists one record per CDR3 protein. The sample shows tens of thousands of distinct CDR3 sequences, roughly 9.1% of them seen only once. V is TRBV6-5 and J is TRBJ1-3; 7 bases are a match to TRBD1. This specimen consisted of whole blood, obtained in connection with sensitization to the hapten diphenylcyclopropenone (DPC). This clonotype was sampled from a woman aged 35 to 49 with alopecia areata. Some clones in this sample may be carry-over from other donors' samples. The CDR3 loop is CASSYSLGGTAGNTIYF. Written as DNA, the CDR3 is TGTGCCAGCAGTTACTCACTTGGAGGGACAGCTGGAAACACCATATATTTT.